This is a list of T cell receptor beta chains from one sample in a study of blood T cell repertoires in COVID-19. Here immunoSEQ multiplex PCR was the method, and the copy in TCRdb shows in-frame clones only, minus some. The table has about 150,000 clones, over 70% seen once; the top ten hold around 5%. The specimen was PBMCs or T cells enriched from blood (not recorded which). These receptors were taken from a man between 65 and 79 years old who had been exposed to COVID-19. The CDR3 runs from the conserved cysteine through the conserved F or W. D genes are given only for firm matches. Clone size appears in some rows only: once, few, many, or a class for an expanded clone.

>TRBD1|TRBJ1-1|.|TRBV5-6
CASSTRGGQGTHEAFF
TGTGCCAGCTCGACCCGCGGGGGACAGGGGACGCATGAAGCTTTCTTT
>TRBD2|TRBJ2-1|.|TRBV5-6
CASSLLASGRTYNEQFF
TGTGCCAGCAGCTTGTTGGCCAGCGGGAGAACTTACAATGAGCAGTTCTTC
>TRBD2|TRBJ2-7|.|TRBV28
CASLGGTYEQYF
TGTGCCTCTCTGGGGGGGACCTACGAGCAGTACTTC
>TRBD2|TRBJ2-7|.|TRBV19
CASSVSSGGASYEQYF
TGTGCCAGTAGTGTTTCTAGCGGGGGGGCCTCCTACGAGCAGTACTTC
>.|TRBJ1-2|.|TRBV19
CASSINLHRAPNYGYTF
TGTGCCAGTAGTATAAACCTCCACAGGGCGCCTAACTATGGCTACACCTTC
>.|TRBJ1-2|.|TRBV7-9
CASSLVGQGYGYTF
TGTGCCAGCAGCTTAGTGGGCCAGGGTTATGGCTACACCTTC
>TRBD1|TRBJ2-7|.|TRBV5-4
CASSSTGGRAEQYF
TGTGCCAGCAGCTCGACAGGGGGCCGAGCCGAGCAGTACTTC
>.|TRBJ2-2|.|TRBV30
CAWSDGTAGELFF
TGTGCCTGGAGTGACGGGACTGCCGGGGAGCTGTTTTTT
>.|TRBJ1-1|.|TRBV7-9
CASSYQVNEAFF
TGTGCCAGCAGCTACCAGGTTAATGAAGCTTTCTTT
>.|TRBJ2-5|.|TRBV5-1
CASSSTGRGGETQYF
TGCGCCAGCAGCTCCACTGGGCGGGGTGGAGAGACCCAGTACTTC
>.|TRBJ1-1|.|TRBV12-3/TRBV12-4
CASSFSQYAEAFF
TGTGCCAGCAGTTTTAGCCAGTACGCCGAAGCTTTCTTT
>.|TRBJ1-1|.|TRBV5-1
CASSRQGRGTEAFF
TGCGCCAGCAGTAGGCAGGGGCGAGGGACTGAAGCTTTCTTT
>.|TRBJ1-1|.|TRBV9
CASSVGGGANTEAFF
TGTGCCAGCAGCGTAGGGGGAGGGGCTAACACTGAAGCTTTCTTT
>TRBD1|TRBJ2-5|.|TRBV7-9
CASSFTGVETQYF
TGTGCCAGCAGCTTCACAGGGGTGGAGACCCAGTACTTC
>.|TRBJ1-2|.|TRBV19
CASSTSGLANYGYTF
TGTGCCAGTAGTACCTCAGGGTTAGCTAACTATGGCTACACCTTC
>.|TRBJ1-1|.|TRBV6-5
CASTFSSTEAFF
TGTGCCAGCACCTTCTCGAGTACTGAAGCTTTCTTT
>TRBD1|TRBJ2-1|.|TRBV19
CASRDRGYNEQFF
TGTGCTTCCAGGGACAGGGGCTACAATGAGCAGTTCTTC
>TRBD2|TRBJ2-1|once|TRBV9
CASNGGANEQFF
TGTGCCAGCAACGGGGGGGCAAATGAGCAGTTCTTC
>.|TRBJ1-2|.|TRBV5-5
CASSLAFGYNYGYTF
TGTGCCAGCAGCTTGGCCTTCGGTTATAACTATGGCTACACCTTC
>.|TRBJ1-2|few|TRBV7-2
CASSLALVRSTSFYTF
TGTGCCAGCAGCTTAGCTTTGGTCCGGAGCACATCCTTCTACACCTTC